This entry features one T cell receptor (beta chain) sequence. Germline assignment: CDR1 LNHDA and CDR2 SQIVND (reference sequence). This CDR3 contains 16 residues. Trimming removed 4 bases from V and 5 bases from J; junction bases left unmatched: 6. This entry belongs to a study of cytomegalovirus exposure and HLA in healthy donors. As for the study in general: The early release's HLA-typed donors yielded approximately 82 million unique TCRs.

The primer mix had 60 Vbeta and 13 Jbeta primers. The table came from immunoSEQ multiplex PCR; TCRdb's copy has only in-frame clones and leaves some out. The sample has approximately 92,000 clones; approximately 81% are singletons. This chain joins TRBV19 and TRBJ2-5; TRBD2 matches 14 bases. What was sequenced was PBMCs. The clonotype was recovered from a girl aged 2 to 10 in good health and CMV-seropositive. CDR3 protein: CASSRGLAGAGETQYF. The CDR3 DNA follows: TGTGCCAGTAGTAGGGGACTAGCGGGAGCTGGGGAGACCCAGTACTTC. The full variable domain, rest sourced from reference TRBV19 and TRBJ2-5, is DGGITQSPKYLFRKEGQNVTLSCEQNLNHDAMYWYRQDPGQGLRLIYYSQIVNDFQKGDIAEGYSVSREKKESFPLTVTSAQKNPTAFYLCASSRGLAGAGETQYFGPGTRLLVL.